This TCR beta chain was identified in a study of PD-1 blockade in classical Hodgkin lymphoma. CDR1 is LNHNV, CDR2 YYDKDF, per germline (reference sequence). Trimming stripped 8 bases from V and 0 bases from J, with 10 bases between. This CDR3 comprises 13 residues. Libraries were prepared by immunoSEQ multiplex PCR; TCRdb keeps only in-frame clonotypes and omits some of them. The sample includes approximately 11,000 clones, 82% of them seen just once. Every single patient, without exception, relapsed after autologous stem cell transplantation, and brentuximab vedotin exposure varied. The source is a human donor with classical Hodgkin lymphoma. Material: peripheral blood mononuclear cells (PBMCs), obtained before the second cycle of nivolumab. The rearrangement links TRBV15 to TRBJ1-2; D is unresolved. In nucleotides, the CDR3 is TGTGCCACCGCGAAGGCTCCTAACTATGGCTACACCTTC. This translates into CATAKAPNYGYTF.